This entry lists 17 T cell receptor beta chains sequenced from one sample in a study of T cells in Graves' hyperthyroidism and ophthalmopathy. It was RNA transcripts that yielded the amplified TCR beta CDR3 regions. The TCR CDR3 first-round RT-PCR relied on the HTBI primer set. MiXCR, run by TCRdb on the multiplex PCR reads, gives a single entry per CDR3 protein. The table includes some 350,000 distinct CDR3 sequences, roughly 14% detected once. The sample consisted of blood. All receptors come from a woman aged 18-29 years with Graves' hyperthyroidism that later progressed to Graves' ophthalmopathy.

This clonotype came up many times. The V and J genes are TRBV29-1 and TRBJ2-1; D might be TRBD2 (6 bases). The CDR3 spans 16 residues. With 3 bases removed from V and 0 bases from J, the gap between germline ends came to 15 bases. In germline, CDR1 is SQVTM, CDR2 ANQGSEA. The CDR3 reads CSVEGLAGSSYNEQFF. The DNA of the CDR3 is TGCAGCGTTGAGGGGCTAGCCGGGAGCTCCTACAATGAGCAGTTCTTC.

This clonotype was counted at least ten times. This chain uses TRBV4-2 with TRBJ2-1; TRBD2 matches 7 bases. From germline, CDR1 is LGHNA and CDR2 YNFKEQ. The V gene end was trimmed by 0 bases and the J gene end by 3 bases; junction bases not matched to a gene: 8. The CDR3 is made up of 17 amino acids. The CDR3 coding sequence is TGTGCCAGCAGCCAAGATTGGGGAGGCGGGGGCTACAATGAGCAGTTCTTC. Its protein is CASSQDWGGGGYNEQFF.

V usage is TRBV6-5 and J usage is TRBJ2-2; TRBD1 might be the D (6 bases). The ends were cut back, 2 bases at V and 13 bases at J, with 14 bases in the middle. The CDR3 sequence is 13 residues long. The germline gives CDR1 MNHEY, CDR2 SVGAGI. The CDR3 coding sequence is TGTGCCAGCAGTTACCTCCGACAGGATTGGCTGTTTTTT. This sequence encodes CASSYLRQDWLFF.

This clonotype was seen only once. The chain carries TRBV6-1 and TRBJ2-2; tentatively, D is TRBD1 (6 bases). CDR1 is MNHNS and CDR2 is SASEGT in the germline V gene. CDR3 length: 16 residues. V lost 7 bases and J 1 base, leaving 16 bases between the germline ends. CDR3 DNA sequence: TGTGCCAGCACCATCAACCCCAGGGGGAACACCGGGGAGCTGTTTTTT. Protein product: CASTINPRGNTGELFF.

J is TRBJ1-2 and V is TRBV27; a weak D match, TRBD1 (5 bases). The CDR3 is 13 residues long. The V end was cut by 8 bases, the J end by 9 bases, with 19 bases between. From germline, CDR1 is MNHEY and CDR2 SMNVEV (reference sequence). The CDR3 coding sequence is TGTGCCAGCCGACCTGGGACGGGGAGGCGCTACACCTTC. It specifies CASRPGTGRRYTF.

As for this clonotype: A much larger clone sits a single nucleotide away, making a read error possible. CDR3 coding DNA: TGTGCTAGCAGCTCCGGACTAGCGGTAGGTTACAATGAGCAGTTCTTC. This codes for CASSSGLAVGYNEQFF. The rearrangement joins TRBV7-7 to TRBJ2-1, with 10 bases matching TRBD2. Germline values: CDR1 SSHAT, CDR2 FNYEAQ (reference sequence). This CDR3 spans 16 amino acids.

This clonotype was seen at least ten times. CDR3 nucleotide sequence: TGTGCCAGCAGCCCTAGTGCGGTTGAAACTGAAGCTTTCTTT. It translates to CASSPSAVETEAFF. This chain joins TRBV7-8 and TRBJ1-1; D is uncertain. Trimming shortened V by 5 bases and J by 5 bases, and 15 bases separated the two germline ends. The CDR3 is made up of 14 amino acids. Germline V gene lookup returns CDR1 SGHVS and CDR2 FQNEAQ.

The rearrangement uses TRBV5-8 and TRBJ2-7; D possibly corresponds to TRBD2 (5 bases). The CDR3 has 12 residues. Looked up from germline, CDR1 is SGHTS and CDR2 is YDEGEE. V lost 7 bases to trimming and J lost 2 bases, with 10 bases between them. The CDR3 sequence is CASAAGAYEQYF. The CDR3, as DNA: TGTGCCAGCGCAGCCGGGGCCTACGAGCAGTACTTC.

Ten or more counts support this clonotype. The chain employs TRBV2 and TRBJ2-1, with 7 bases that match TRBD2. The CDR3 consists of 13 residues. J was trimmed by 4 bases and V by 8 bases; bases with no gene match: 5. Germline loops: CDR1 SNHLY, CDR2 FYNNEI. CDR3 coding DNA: TGTGCCAGCGAGCGGGATAGGTACAATGAGCAGTTCTTC. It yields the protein CASERDRYNEQFF.

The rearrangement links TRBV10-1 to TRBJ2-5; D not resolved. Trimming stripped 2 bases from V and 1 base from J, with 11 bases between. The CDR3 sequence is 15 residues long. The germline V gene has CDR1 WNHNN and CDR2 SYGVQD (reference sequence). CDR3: CASSEPAGFQETQYF. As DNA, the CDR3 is TGCGCCAGCAGTGAGCCGGCAGGATTCCAAGAGACCCAGTACTTC.

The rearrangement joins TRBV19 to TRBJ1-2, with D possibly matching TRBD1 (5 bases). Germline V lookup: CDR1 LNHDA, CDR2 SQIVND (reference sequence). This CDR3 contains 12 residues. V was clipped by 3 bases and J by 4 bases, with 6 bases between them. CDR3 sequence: CASSMRGYGYTF. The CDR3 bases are TGTGCCAGTAGTATGAGGGGCTATGGCTACACCTTC. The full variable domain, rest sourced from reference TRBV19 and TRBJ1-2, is DGGITQSPKYLFRKEGQNVTLSCEQNLNHDAMYWYRQDPGQGLRLIYYSQIVNDFQKGDIAEGYSVSREKKESFPLTVTSAQKNPTAFYLCASSMRGYGYTFGSGTRLTVV.

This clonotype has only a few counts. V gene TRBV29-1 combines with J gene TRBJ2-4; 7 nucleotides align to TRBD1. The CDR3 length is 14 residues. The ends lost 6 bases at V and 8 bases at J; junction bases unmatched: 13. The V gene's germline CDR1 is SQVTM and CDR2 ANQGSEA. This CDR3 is CSVSPRRDSDIQYF. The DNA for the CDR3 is TGCAGCGTCTCACCCCGTCGGGACAGCGACATTCAGTACTTC. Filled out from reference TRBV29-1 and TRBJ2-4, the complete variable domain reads SAVISQKPSRDICQRGTSLTIQCQVDSQVTMMFWYRQQPGQSLTLIATANQGSEATYESGFVIDKFPISRPNLTFSTLTVSNMSPEDSSIYLCSVSPRRDSDIQYFGAGTRLSVL.

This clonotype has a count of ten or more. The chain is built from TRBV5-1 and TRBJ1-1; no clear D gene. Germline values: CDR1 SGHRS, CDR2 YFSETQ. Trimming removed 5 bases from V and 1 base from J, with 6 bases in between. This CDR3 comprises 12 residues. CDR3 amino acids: CASRYGNTEAFF. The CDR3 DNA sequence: TGCGCCAGCAGGTACGGGAACACTGAAGCTTTCTTT.

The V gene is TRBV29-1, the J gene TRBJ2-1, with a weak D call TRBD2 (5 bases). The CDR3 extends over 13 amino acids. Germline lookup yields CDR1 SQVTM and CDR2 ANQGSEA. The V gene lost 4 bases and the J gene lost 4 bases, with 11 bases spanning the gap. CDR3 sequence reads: CSVVSGGYNEQFF. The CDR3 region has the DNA TGCAGCGTTGTAAGCGGAGGATACAATGAGCAGTTCTTC.

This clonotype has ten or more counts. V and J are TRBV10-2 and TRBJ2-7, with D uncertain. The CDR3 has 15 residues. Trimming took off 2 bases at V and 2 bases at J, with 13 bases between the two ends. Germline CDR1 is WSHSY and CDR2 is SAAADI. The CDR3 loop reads CASSEVGLATYEQYF. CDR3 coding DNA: TGCGCCAGCAGTGAGGTCGGTCTGGCTACCTACGAGCAGTACTTC.

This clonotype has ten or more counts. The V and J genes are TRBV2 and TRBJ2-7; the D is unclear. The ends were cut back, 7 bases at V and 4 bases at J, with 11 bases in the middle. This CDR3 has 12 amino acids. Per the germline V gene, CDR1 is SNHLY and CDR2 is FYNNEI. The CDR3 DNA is TGTGCCAGCACGACACTTACGTACGAGCAGTACTTC. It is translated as CASTTLTYEQYF.

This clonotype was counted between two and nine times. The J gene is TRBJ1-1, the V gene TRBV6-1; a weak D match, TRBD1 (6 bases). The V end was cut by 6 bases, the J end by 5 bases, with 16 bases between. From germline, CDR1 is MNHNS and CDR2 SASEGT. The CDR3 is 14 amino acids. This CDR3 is CASSHGRGRTEAFF. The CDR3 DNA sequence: TGTGCCAGCAGCCACGGCAGGGGACGAACTGAAGCTTTCTTT.